Sequencing of this T cell receptor (beta chain) was carried out in a study of cytomegalovirus exposure and HLA in healthy donors. General study findings and limits: More clonal expansion characterized HLA-associated TCR beta chains than equally common others in a later analysis.

This clone was observed a handful of times. Its antigen remains unidentified. V was shortened by 6 bases and J by 7 bases, with 9 bases between the two germline ends. The CDR3 is 11 residues long. The germline CDR1 and CDR2 sequences are WNHNN and SYGVQD (reference sequence). A multiplex PCR was run with 60 Vbeta primers and 13 Jbeta primers. TCRdb's copy holds only in-frame clones and misses some; the assay was immunoSEQ multiplex PCR. Among 170,000 or so clones, around four fifths were seen once, and the ten largest hold 1.6%. This sequence originates from a man over 45 in good health and CMV-seronegative. This chain links TRBV10-1 with TRBJ1-2; tentative D call: TRBD1 (6 bases). The sample comprised PBMCs. CDR3 sequence reads: CASRRGCGYTF. DNA for the CDR3: TGCGCCAGCAGAAGGGGGTGTGGCTACACCTTC.